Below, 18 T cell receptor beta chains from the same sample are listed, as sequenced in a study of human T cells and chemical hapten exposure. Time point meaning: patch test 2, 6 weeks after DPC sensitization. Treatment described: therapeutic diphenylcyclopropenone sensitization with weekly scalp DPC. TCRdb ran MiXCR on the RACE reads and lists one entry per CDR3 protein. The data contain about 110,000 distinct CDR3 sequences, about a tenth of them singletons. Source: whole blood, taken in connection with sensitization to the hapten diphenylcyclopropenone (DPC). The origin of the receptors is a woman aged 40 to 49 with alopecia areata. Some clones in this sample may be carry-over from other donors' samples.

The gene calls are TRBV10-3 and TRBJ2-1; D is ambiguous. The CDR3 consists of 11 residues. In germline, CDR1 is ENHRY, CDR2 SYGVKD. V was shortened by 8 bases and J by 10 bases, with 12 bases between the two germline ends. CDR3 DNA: TGTGCCATCGAAGAACTAAACGAGCAGTTCTTC. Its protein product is CAIEELNEQFF.

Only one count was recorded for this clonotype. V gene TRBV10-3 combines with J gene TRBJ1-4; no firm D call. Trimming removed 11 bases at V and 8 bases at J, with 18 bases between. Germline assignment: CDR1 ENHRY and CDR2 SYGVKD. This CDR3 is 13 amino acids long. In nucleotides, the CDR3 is TGTGCCGACCCTGGGAGGACCCAAGAAAAACTGTTTTTT. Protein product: CADPGRTQEKLFF.

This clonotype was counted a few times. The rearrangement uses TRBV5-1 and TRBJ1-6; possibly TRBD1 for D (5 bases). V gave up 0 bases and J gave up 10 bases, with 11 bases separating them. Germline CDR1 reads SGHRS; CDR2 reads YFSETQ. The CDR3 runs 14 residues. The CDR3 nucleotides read TGCGCCAGCAGCTTGGCTGTCAAGGGGTCACCCCTCCACTTT. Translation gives CASSLAVKGSPLHF.

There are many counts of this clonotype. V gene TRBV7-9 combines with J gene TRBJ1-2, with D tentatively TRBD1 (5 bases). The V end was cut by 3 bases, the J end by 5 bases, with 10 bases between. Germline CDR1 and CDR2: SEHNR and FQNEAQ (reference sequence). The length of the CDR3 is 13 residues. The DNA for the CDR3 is TGTGCCAGCAGCTTCGGACAACTTTATGGCTACACCTTC. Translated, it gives CASSFGQLYGYTF.

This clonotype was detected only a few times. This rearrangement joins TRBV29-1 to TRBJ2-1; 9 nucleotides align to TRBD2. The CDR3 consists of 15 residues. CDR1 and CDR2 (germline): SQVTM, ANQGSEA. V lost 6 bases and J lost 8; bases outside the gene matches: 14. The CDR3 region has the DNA TGCAGCGTCGCCCATGGCGGGGGGGGAGGCGATGAGCAGTTCTTC. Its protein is CSVAHGGGGGDEQFF.

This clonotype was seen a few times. The CDR3 bases are TGTGCCAGCAGCCGTGGACAGGGTAAAGGCGGGGAGCTGTTTTTT. Residues: CASSRGQGKGGELFF. This chain joins TRBV5-4 and TRBJ2-2; 8 bases agree with TRBD1. V was clipped by 4 bases and J by 7 bases; unmatched bases: 9. The CDR3 runs to 15 residues. Per germline, CDR1 SGHNT and CDR2 YYREEE (reference sequence).

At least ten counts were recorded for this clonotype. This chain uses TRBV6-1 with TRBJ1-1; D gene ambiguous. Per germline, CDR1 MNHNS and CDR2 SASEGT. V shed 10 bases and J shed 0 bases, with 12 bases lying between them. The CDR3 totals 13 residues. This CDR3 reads CANSPVVNTEAFF. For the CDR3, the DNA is TGTGCCAACTCACCGGTGGTGAACACTGAAGCTTTCTTT.

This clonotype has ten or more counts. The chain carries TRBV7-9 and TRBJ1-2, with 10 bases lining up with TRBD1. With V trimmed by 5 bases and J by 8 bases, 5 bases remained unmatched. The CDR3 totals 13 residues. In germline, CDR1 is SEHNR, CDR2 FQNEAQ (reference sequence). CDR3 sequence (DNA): TGTGCCAGCAGCGGGACAGGGGAGAGGGGCTACACCTTC. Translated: CASSGTGERGYTF. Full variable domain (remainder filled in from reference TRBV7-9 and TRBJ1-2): DTGVSQNPRHKITKRGQNVTFRCDPISEHNRLYWYRQTLGQGPEFLTYFQNEAQLEKSRLLSDRFSAERPKGSFSTLEIQRTEQGDSAMYLCASSGTGERGYTFGSGTRLTVV.

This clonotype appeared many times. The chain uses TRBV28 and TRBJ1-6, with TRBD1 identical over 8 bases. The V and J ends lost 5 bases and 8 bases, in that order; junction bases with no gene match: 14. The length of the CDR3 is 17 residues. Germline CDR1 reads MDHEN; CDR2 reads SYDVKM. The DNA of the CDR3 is TGTGCCAGCAGTGTGGGGACAGGATACAATGTTGATTCACCCCTCCACTTT. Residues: CASSVGTGYNVDSPLHF.

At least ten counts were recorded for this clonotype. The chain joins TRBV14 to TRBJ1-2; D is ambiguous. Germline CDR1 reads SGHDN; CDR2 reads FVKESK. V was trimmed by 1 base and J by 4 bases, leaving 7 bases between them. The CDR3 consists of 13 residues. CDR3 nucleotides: TGTGCCAGCAGCCAAGGCTGGTTCTATGGCTACACCTTC. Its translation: CASSQGWFYGYTF.

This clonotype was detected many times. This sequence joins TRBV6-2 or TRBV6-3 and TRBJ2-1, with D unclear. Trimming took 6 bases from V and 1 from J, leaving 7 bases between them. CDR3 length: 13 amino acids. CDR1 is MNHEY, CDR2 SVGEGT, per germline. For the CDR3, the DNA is TGTGCCAGCAGCCACAAGTCCTACAATGAGCAGTTCTTC. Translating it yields CASSHKSYNEQFF.

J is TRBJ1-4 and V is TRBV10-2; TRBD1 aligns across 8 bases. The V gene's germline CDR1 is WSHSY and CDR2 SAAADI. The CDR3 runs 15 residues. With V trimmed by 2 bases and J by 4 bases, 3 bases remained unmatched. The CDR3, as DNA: TGCGCCAGCAGTGAGGACAGGGGACTTAATGAAAAACTGTTTTTT. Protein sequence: CASSEDRGLNEKLFF.

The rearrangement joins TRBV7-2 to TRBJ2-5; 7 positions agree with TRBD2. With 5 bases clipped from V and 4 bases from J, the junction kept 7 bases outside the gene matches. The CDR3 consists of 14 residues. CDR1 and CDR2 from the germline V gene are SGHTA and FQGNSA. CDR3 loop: CASSTGLVGETQYF. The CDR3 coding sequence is TGTGCCAGCAGCACTGGACTAGTGGGAGAGACCCAGTACTTC.

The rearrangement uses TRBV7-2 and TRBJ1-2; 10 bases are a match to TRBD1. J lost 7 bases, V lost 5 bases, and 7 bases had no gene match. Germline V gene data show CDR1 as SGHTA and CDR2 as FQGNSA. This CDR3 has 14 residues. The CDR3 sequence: CASSPSRDRGGYTF. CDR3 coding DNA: TGTGCCAGCAGCCCCAGCCGGGACAGGGGTGGCTACACCTTC.

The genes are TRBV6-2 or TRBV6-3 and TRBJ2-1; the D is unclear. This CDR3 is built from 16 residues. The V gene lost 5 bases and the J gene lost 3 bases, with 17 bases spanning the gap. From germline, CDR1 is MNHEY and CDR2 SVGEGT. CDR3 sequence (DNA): TGTGCCAGCAGTACGCCCGATCTTAAGATCTACAATGAGCAGTTCTTC. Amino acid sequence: CASSTPDLKIYNEQFF.

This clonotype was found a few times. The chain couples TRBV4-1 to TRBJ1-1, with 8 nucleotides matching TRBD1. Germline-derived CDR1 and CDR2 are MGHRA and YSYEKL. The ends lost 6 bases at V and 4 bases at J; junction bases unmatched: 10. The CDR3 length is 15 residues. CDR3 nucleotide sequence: TGCGCCAGCAGAGACAGGGGTGTTGTGAGCACTGAAGCTTTCTTT. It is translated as CASRDRGVVSTEAFF.

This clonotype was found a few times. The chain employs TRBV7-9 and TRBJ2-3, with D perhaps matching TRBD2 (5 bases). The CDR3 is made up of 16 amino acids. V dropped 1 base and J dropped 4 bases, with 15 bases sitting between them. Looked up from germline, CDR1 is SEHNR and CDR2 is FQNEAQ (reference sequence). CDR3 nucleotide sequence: TGTGCCAGCAGCTTAGGAGGGCCCATAATCGCAGATACGCAGTATTTT. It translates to CASSLGGPIIADTQYF.

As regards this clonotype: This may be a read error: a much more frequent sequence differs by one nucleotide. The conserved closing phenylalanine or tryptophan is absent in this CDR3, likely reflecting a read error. The CDR3 loop reads CASVGTGDTEAFL. The CDR3 nucleotides read TGTGCCAGCGTTGGGACAGGGGACACTGAAGCTTTCCTT. The rearrangement joins TRBV6-2 or TRBV6-3 to TRBJ1-1; 10 positions match TRBD1. Germline V lookup: CDR1 MNHEY, CDR2 SVGEGT. The length of the CDR3 is 13 residues. J was trimmed by 3 bases and V by 8 bases; bases with no gene match: 3.